This is a list of T cell receptor beta chains from one sample in a study of a mutant IDH1 vaccine in newly diagnosed glioma. These receptors' antigens are unknown. Assay used: immunoSEQ multiplex PCR; TCRdb lists only in-frame clones, some missing. The table shows roughly 130,000 clones, with about 80% occurring only once. This specimen consisted of PBMCs, obtained from a glioma patient whose treatment included an IDH1 peptide vaccine. These receptors came from a man between 40 and 49 years old with glioma. The CDR3 runs from the conserved cysteine through the conserved F or W. A D gene is named only where the DNA matches it firmly. Only part of the rows carry a size: once, few, many, or a class if the clone is expanded.

CDR3 length	D gene	V gene	clone size	J gene	CDR3 protein	CDR3 DNA
20	TRBD1	TRBV11-3	NA	TRBJ2-7	CASSFMYGTGPAIDPYEQYF	TGTGCCAGCAGCTTTATGTACGGGACAGGCCCCGCGATTGATCCATACGAGCAGTACTTC
16	TRBD2	TRBV4-2	NA	TRBJ2-3	CASSQEGGGGSDTQYF	TGTGCCAGCAGCCAAGAGGGCGGGGGGGGATCAGATACGCAGTATTTT
13	NA	TRBV12-5	NA	TRBJ1-2	CASGSGVRYGYTF	TGTGCTAGTGGCTCTGGCGTCCGCTATGGCTACACCTTC
14	NA	TRBV12-5	NA	TRBJ1-2	CASGFNGWIYGYTF	TGTGCTAGTGGTTTTAACGGCTGGATCTATGGCTACACCTTC
13	TRBD1	TRBV19	NA	TRBJ2-7	CATGGQGFYEQYF	TGTGCCACCGGGGGACAGGGTTTCTACGAGCAGTACTTC
13	NA	TRBV29-1	NA	TRBJ1-5	CSVGRGFNQPQHF	TGCAGCGTCGGGAGGGGGTTCAATCAGCCCCAGCATTTT
16	TRBD2	TRBV7-8	NA	TRBJ2-5	CASSLGVAGGQETQYF	TGTGCCAGCAGCTTAGGCGTAGCGGGGGGGCAAGAGACCCAGTACTTC
15	TRBD1	TRBV28	NA	TRBJ1-1	CASSSLGQMNTEAFF	TGTGCCAGCAGTTCTTTGGGACAGATGAACACTGAAGCTTTCTTT
15	TRBD1	TRBV2	NA	TRBJ1-2	CASSGPTGVPYGYTF	TGTGCCAGCAGTGGGCCTACAGGGGTACCCTATGGCTACACCTTC
14	NA	TRBV5-8	NA	TRBJ1-1	CASSLIPGNTEAFF	TGTGCCAGCAGCTTGATTCCGGGCAACACCGAAGCTTTCTTT
16	NA	TRBV11-2	NA	TRBJ1-2	CASSLQGRAGVYGYTF	TGTGCCAGCAGCTTACAGGGAAGGGCCGGAGTCTATGGCTACACCTTC
14	NA	TRBV7-2	NA	TRBJ2-1	CASNSFRGGNEQFF	TGTGCCAGCAACTCCTTCAGGGGTGGCAATGAGCAGTTCTTC
15	NA	TRBV4-3	NA	TRBJ2-1	CASSQDWGAYNEQFF	TGCGCCAGCAGCCAAGATTGGGGGGCCTACAATGAGCAGTTCTTC
16	NA	TRBV7-5	NA	TRBJ1-1	CAGHFQPGGLNTEAFF	TGTGCCGGACACTTCCAGCCGGGGGGGCTGAACACTGAAGCTTTCTTT
15	NA	TRBV5-1	once	TRBJ2-3	CASSPQGQGTDTQYF	TGCGCCAGCAGCCCCCAGGGGCAAGGCACAGATACGCAGTATTTT
16	TRBD1	TRBV4-1	NA	TRBJ1-6	CASSQVGLGGNSPLHF	TGCGCCAGCAGCCAAGTCGGGTTAGGGGGCAATTCACCCCTCCACTTT
16	TRBD2	TRBV6-5	NA	TRBJ2-1	CASSYRTSGRENEQFF	TGTGCCAGCAGTTACAGGACTAGCGGGAGAGAGAATGAGCAGTTCTTC
16	TRBD1	TRBV6-1	NA	TRBJ2-2	CASSALTGGGTGELFF	TGTGCCAGCAGTGCCCTGACAGGGGGAGGAACCGGGGAGCTGTTTTTT
17	NA	TRBV5-4	NA	TRBJ2-2	CASSLGLRLGNTGELFF	TGTGCCAGCAGCTTGGGCCTTCGTCTAGGAAACACCGGGGAGCTGTTTTTT
14	NA	TRBV9	once	TRBJ2-5	CASSVELAPETQYF	TGTGCCAGCAGCGTAGAACTCGCCCCAGAGACCCAGTACTTC
15	NA	TRBV28	NA	TRBJ1-5	CASNSLTVSNQPQHF	TGTGCCAGCAATAGTCTGACAGTGAGCAATCAGCCCCAGCATTTT
16	TRBD1	TRBV15	many	TRBJ1-2	CATSRDSLDRAGGYTF	TGTGCCACCAGCAGAGATTCCCTAGACAGGGCGGGAGGCTACACCTTC
16	TRBD1	TRBV7-6	once	TRBJ2-6	CASSRTGGNGANVLTF	TGTGCCAGCAGCCGGACAGGGGGCAATGGGGCCAACGTCCTGACTTTC
14	NA	TRBV2	NA	TRBJ2-5	CASSSGRRQETQYF	TGTGCCAGCAGTTCGGGACGGAGACAAGAGACCCAGTACTTC
15	TRBD1	TRBV6-5	NA	TRBJ2-1	CASRIYRGTYNEQFF	TGTGCCAGCAGAATCTACAGGGGAACCTACAATGAGCAGTTCTTC
16	TRBD1	TRBV7-9	few	TRBJ1-5	CASSLGTGGGNQPQHF	TGTGCCAGCAGCTTAGGGACAGGGGGCGGCAATCAGCCCCAGCATTTT
16	TRBD2	TRBV4-2	NA	TRBJ2-1	CASSQDQGSGSNEQFF	TGTGCCAGCAGCCAAGATCAGGGTAGCGGGAGTAATGAGCAGTTCTTC
13	NA	TRBV27	NA	TRBJ1-1	CASSPGSGSEAFF	TGTGCCAGCAGCCCTGGGTCAGGGTCGGAAGCTTTCTTT
14	NA	TRBV5-1	NA	TRBJ1-6	CASSLTQLQSPLHF	TGCGCCAGCAGCTTGACCCAACTGCAATCACCCCTCCACTTT
16	TRBD2	TRBV11-3	once	TRBJ2-1	CASSLDLSGGYNEQFF	TGTGCCAGCAGCTTAGATCTTAGCGGGGGTTACAATGAGCAGTTCTTC
13	NA	TRBV19	few	TRBJ1-3	CASSPGVGNTIYF	TGTGCCAGTAGTCCAGGGGTCGGAAACACCATATATTTT
15	NA	TRBV6-1	NA	TRBJ2-1	CASSEEGLSYNEQFF	TGTGCCAGCAGTGAAGAAGGGTTATCCTACAATGAGCAGTTCTTC
14	TRBD2	TRBV25-1	NA	TRBJ2-7	CASSESGGAYEQYF	TGTGCCAGCAGTGAATCGGGGGGAGCCTACGAGCAGTACTTC
16	TRBD1	TRBV5-6	NA	TRBJ2-5	CASSFGDRGLQETQYF	TGTGCCAGCAGCTTTGGGGACAGGGGATTACAAGAGACCCAGTACTTC